These 18 T cell receptor beta chains came from one sample sequenced in a study of CD8 T cells in ankylosing spondylitis (dated by TCRdb to 2015 to 2018). Here is what the overall study found, with its caveats: A TCR beta motif made up of several highly homologous amino acid variants appeared to be characteristic of blood from ankylosing spondylitis patients.

Antigens for these TCRs are unknown. The library was produced with 5' RACE. Sequencing instrument: Illumina HiSeq 2500. TCRdb passed the public sequencing reads through fastp at Q25 and MiXCR, retaining productive beta sequences. Each CDR3 protein gets just one entry, which takes the most common genes and DNA from the rows behind it. In this sample the table shows approximately 540,000 distinct CDR3 sequences, more than 9.5% of which occur a single time. The top ten clones comprise 6.8% of the sample. Sequencing was carried out using blood, either unsorted or a sorted T cell fraction (not recorded which). These receptors all come from a male donor with ankylosing spondylitis.

The chain joins TRBV24-1 to TRBJ2-5; D remains ambiguous. The CDR3 spans 14 residues. V was cut by 0 bases and J by 4 bases, with 8 bases left in between. The germline V gene encodes CDR1 KGHDR and CDR2 SFDVKD. The CDR3 nucleotides read TGTGCCACCAGTGATTTGCAGACGGCAGAGACCCAGTACTTC. This sequence encodes CATSDLQTAETQYF.

This clonotype has just a few counts. The CDR3 here is CAWRPGTVNEKLFF. The CDR3 DNA follows: TGTGCCTGGAGACCCGGGACAGTAAATGAAAAACTGTTTTTT. The chain couples TRBV30 to TRBJ1-4, with 7 bases fitting TRBD1. This CDR3 has 14 residues. The J segment lost 5 bases and the V segment lost 3 bases, leaving 6 bases of the junction unmatched. CDR1 and CDR2 from the germline V gene are GTSNPN and SVGIG (reference sequence).

This clonotype turned up a few times. This chain uses TRBV12-3 or TRBV12-4 with TRBJ1-1; no clear D gene. Trimming removed 2 bases from V and 4 bases from J, with 8 bases in between. This CDR3 is 13 amino acids long. The CDR3 nucleotides read TGTGCCAGCAGTTTATGGGGAGTCACTGAAGCTTTCTTT. Protein sequence: CASSLWGVTEAFF.

This clonotype turned up a few times. The chain links TRBV5-6 to TRBJ2-2, with D perhaps matching TRBD1 or TRBD2 (5 bases each). Germline CDR1 and CDR2: SGHDT and YYEEEE. The germline V and J ends were trimmed by 3 bases and 6 bases, with 15 bases remaining between them. The CDR3 contains 15 residues. The CDR3 region is CASSWFGDGAGELFF. In DNA, the CDR3 is TGTGCCAGCAGCTGGTTCGGGGACGGGGCCGGGGAGCTGTTTTTT.

This clonotype has just a few counts. V gene TRBV7-9 combines with J gene TRBJ1-1, with D tentatively TRBD1 (5 bases). V was shortened by 3 bases and J by 7 bases, with 15 bases between the two germline ends. Germline V gene sequence: CDR1 SEHNR, CDR2 FQNEAQ (reference sequence). The CDR3 contains 14 residues. CDR3 protein: CASSLAGDGGEAFF. In DNA form, the CDR3 reads TGTGCCAGCAGCTTGGCGGGGGACGGGGGTGAAGCTTTCTTT.

This chain joins TRBV7-7 and TRBJ2-2, with a tentative D call TRBD1 (6 bases). V was shortened by 5 bases and J by 6 bases, with 22 bases between the two germline ends. Germline V gene lookup returns CDR1 SSHAT and CDR2 FNYEAQ (reference sequence). The CDR3 is 17 amino acids. CDR3 DNA sequence: TGTGCCAGCAGCGTGACCCACGGGACAATAAGGGCCGGGGAGCTGTTTTTT. Translating gives CASSVTHGTIRAGELFF.

This chain uses TRBV15 with TRBJ2-7, with a weak D call TRBD1 (6 bases). Germline V gene lookup returns CDR1 LNHNV and CDR2 YYDKDF (reference sequence). With 9 bases removed from V and 4 bases from J, the gap between germline ends came to 16 bases. CDR3 length: 13 residues. CDR3 loop: CATRWAGEYEQYV. CDR3 sequence (DNA): TGTGCCACTAGATGGGCAGGGGAATACGAGCAGTACGTC.

This clonotype was picked up many times. This chain links TRBV7-2 with TRBJ1-4; 9 bases line up with TRBD1. The germline V gene encodes CDR1 SGHTA and CDR2 FQGNSA. CDR3 length: 15 amino acids. Trimming took 1 base from V and 4 from J; bases not matched to a gene: 1. CDR3 DNA: TGTGCCAGCAGCTTAGGGACAGGGGATAATGAAAAACTGTTTTTT. Its translation: CASSLGTGDNEKLFF. The full variable domain, completed using reference TRBV7-2 and TRBJ1-4, is GAGVSQSPSNKVTEKGKDVELRCDPISGHTALYWYRQSLGQGLEFLIYFQGNSAPDKSGLPSDRFSAERTGGSVSTLTIQRTQQEDSAVYLCASSLGTGDNEKLFFGSGTQLSVL.

The chain combines TRBV7-9 with TRBJ2-1; 13 nucleotides line up with TRBD2. The V segment lost 8 bases and the J segment 6 bases; nucleotides outside the gene matches: 13. This CDR3 is 17 amino acids long. CDR1 is SEHNR, CDR2 FQNEAQ, per germline (reference sequence). CDR3 nucleotide sequence: TGTGCCAGCTCGGGCCAGCCACTAGCGGGAGGGCCCAATGAGCAGTTCTTC. Protein product: CASSGQPLAGGPNEQFF.

This clonotype has more than one count but fewer than ten. V and J are TRBV12-3 or TRBV12-4 and TRBJ2-5; D gene ambiguous. V dropped 6 bases and J dropped 5 bases, with 13 bases sitting between them. The CDR3 length is 13 residues. The CDR3 here is CASSGPDLETQYF. CDR3 bases: TGTGCCAGCAGCGGACCGGATTTGGAGACCCAGTACTTC.

The rearrangement joins TRBV4-1 to TRBJ1-4; maybe TRBD1 (6 bases). With 8 bases removed from V and 4 bases from J, the gap between germline ends came to 11 bases. The CDR3 is 13 residues long. Germline V gives CDR1 MGHRA, CDR2 YSYEKL. The CDR3 region has the DNA TGCGCCAGCTCTGGACAGCTTAATGAAAAACTGTTTTTT. This encodes CASSGQLNEKLFF.

This clonotype was seen only a few times. The V and J genes are TRBV2 and TRBJ2-1; perhaps D is TRBD1 or TRBD2 (10 bases each). Germline lookup yields CDR1 SNHLY and CDR2 FYNNEI. This CDR3 comprises 20 residues. The ends were cut back, 3 bases at V and 5 bases at J, with 29 bases in the middle. The CDR3 DNA reads as TGTGCCAGCAGTGATGGGACAGGGGTACCACTAGCGGGGTTAAACAATGAGCAGTTCTTC. This codes for CASSDGTGVPLAGLNNEQFF.

This sequence joins TRBV24-1 and TRBJ2-5; D call uncertain. This CDR3 contains 12 residues. Germline V gives CDR1 KGHDR, CDR2 SFDVKD. V shed 9 bases and J shed 2 bases, with 9 bases lying between them. The CDR3 loop is CATGLVQETQYF. CDR3 nucleotides: TGTGCCACCGGTTTGGTGCAAGAGACCCAGTACTTC.

This chain links TRBV20-1 with TRBJ2-7; maybe TRBD2 (5 bases). CDR3 length: 11 residues. Trimming stripped 5 bases from V and 3 bases from J, with 8 bases between. Germline CDR1 reads DFQATT; CDR2 reads SNEGSKA (reference sequence). CDR3: CSAGLYYEQYF. The CDR3 coding sequence is TGCAGTGCTGGACTGTACTACGAGCAGTACTTC.

The CDR3 protein is CASSLAVGENYGYTF. In nucleotides, the CDR3 is TGCGCCAGCAGCTTGGCCGTGGGCGAAAACTATGGCTACACCTTC. This chain connects TRBV5-1 to TRBJ1-2; D is ambiguous. V was cut by 0 bases and J by 2 bases, with 11 bases left in between. This CDR3 comprises 15 residues. Germline-derived CDR1 and CDR2 are SGHRS and YFSETQ.

V gene TRBV2 combines with J gene TRBJ2-1, with D possibly TRBD2 on 5 matching bases. The CDR3 is 13 amino acids. Between the trimmed V and J ends, which lost 6 bases and 6 bases, there was a span of 12 bases. The V gene's germline CDR1 is SNHLY and CDR2 FYNNEI. Here the CDR3 reads CASRGFGSNEQFF. CDR3 DNA: TGTGCCAGCAGGGGATTTGGGAGCAATGAGCAGTTCTTC.

The table lists this clonotype with many counts. The rearrangement joins TRBV7-2 to TRBJ2-2; D gene unclear. CDR1 is SGHTA, CDR2 FQGNSA, per germline. The ends were cut back, 1 base at V and 4 bases at J, with 7 bases in the middle. This CDR3 has 14 residues. CDR3 sequence (DNA): TGTGCCAGCAGCTTAGAACGGACCACCGGGGAGCTGTTTTTT. This translates into CASSLERTTGELFF. Based on the CDR3 plus reference TRBV7-2 and TRBJ2-2, the full variable domain is GAGVSQSPSNKVTEKGKDVELRCDPISGHTALYWYRQSLGQGLEFLIYFQGNSAPDKSGLPSDRFSAERTGGSVSTLTIQRTQQEDSAVYLCASSLERTTGELFFGEGSRLTVL.

The chain uses TRBV6-2 or TRBV6-3 and TRBJ2-3; 13 positions match TRBD2. The CDR3 has 14 amino acids. Germline CDR1 and CDR2: MNHEY and SVGEGT. After removal of 5 bases from V and 11 bases from J, the junction contained 7 bases not matched to a gene. CDR3 sequence reads: CASSVRTSGSEQYF. The CDR3 bases are TGTGCCAGCAGTGTCAGGACTAGCGGGAGTGAGCAGTATTTT.